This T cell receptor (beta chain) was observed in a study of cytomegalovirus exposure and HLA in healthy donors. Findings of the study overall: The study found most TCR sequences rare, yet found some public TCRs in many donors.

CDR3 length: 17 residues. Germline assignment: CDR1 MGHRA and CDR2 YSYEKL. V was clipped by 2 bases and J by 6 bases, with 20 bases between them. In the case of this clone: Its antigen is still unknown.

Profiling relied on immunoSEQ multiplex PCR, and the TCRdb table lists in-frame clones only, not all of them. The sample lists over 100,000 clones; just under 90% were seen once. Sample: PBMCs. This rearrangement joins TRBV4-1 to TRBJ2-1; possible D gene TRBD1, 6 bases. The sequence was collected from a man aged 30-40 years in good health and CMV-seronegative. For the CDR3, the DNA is TGCGCCAGCAGCCAACCCCCTACAGGGACGATAGCCAATGAGCAGTTCTTC. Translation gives CASSQPPTGTIANEQFF.